This T cell receptor (beta chain) was recovered during a study of cytomegalovirus exposure and HLA in healthy donors. Trimming took off 3 bases at V and 5 bases at J, with 13 bases between the two ends. Germline values: CDR1 SGDLS, CDR2 YYNGEE. The CDR3 consists of 14 residues. To note about this clone: The antigen remains unidentified.

Study conclusions and caveats: By a later analysis, the bulk of CMV-associated TCR beta chains appeared HLA-restricted.

This PCR relied on a set of 60 Vbeta primers and 13 Jbeta primers. Generated by immunoSEQ multiplex PCR, the TCRdb table keeps only in-frame clones and is missing some. This sample has 150,000 to 250,000 clones, with roughly 72% found just once. The V gene is TRBV9, the J gene TRBJ2-3; D is possibly TRBD2 (6 bases). This TCR was recovered from a man between 25 and 39 years old in good health and CMV-seronegative. Sequenced sample: PBMCs. The CDR3 DNA reads TGTGCCAGCAGCGACCTCCCGGGGGTAGATACGCAGTATTTT. Translating gives CASSDLPGVDTQYF.